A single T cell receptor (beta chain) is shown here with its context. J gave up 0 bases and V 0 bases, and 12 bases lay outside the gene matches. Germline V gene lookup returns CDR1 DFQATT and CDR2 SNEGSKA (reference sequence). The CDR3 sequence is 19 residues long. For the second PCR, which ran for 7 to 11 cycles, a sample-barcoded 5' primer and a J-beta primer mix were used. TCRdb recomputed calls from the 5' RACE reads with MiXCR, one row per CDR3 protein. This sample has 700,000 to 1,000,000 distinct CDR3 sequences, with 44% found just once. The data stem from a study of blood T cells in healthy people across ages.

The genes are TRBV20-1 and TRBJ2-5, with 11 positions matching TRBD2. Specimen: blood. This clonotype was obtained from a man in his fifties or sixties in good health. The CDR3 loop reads CSARDWASGGLGYQETQYF. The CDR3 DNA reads TGCAGTGCTAGAGATTGGGCTAGCGGGGGGTTGGGGTACCAAGAGACCCAGTACTTC.